This TCR beta chain comes out of a study of cytomegalovirus exposure and HLA in healthy donors. Findings and limits, study-wide: The majority of TCR sequences were rare, yet some public TCRs appeared in many donors.

In the PCR, 60 Vbeta and 13 Jbeta primers were used. Sequencing used immunoSEQ multiplex PCR; TCRdb keeps in-frame clones, though not all of them. The sample lists under 200,000 clones, roughly 85% seen once, with around 1.9% in the top ten. Trimming left V 3 bases short and J 5 bases short, with 12 bases between. The CDR3 extends over 14 amino acids. In germline, CDR1 is LNHDA, CDR2 SQIVND (reference sequence). A note on this clone: The antigen is undetermined.

The gene calls are TRBV19 and TRBJ2-3, with D hard to call. Specimen: PBMCs. The origin of this receptor is a man aged 40-49 years in good health and CMV-seronegative. The CDR3 coding sequence is TGTGCCAGTAGTATCGGTACAGTGGGAGATACGCAGTATTTT. Its translation is CASSIGTVGDTQYF.